The T cell receptor (beta chain) under discussion was sequenced for a study of blood T cell repertoires in COVID-19. Study-level background: The United States, Italy and Spain were the sources of the acute and convalescent COVID-19 samples. From T cells, B-cell-depleted T cells, or PBMCs came the material, which was cDNA or gDNA.

In the original analysis: Amplified reference gene primers provided the basis for estimating nucleated cell counts. TCRdb's table, derived via immunoSEQ multiplex PCR, lists solely in-frame clones and lacks some. V, J and clone size are those of that table, while D and trimming were read from the DNA. Among roughly 170,000 clones listed, about 85% were seen once. Per germline, CDR1 KGHDR and CDR2 SFDVKD. This CDR3 spans 16 amino acids. V was shortened by 1 base and J by 3 bases, with 12 bases between the two germline ends. The sample was peripheral blood. The receptor's source is a man between 60 and 75 years old with acute or convalescent COVID-19. V usage is TRBV24-1 and J usage is TRBJ2-1, with D tentatively TRBD1 (6 bases). DNA for the CDR3: TGTGCCACCAGTGATTTTAGGACAGATTACTACAATGAGCAGTTCTTC. Its protein product is CATSDFRTDYYNEQFF.